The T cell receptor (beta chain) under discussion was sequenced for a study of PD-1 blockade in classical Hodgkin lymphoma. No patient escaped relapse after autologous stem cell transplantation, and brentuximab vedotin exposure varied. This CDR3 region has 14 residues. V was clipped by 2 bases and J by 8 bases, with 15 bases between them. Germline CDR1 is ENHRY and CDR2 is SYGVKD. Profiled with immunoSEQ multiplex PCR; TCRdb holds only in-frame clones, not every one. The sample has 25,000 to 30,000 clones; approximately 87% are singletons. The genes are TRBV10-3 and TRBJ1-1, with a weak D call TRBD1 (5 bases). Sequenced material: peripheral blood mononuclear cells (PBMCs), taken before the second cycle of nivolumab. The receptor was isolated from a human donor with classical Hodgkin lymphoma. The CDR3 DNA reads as TGTGCCATCAGTGAGAGTTTAGGGGCAAACGAAGCTTTCTTT. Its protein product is CAISESLGANEAFF.